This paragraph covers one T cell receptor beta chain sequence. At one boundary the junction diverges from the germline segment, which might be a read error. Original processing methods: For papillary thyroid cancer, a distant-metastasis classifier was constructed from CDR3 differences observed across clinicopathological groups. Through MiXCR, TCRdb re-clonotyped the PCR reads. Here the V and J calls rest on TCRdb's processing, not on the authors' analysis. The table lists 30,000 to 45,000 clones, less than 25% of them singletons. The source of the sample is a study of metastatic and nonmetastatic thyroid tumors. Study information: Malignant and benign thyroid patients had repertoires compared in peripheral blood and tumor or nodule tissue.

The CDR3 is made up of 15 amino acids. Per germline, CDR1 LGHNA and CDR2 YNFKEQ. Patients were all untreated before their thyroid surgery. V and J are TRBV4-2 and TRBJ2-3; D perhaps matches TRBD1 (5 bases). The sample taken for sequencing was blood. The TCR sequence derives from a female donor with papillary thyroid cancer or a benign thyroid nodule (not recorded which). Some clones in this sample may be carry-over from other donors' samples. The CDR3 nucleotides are TGTGCCAGCAGACAAGTGCAGGGTACCACAGATACACAGTATTTT. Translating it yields CASRQVQGTTDTQYF.